This T cell receptor beta chain was found in a study of regulatory T cells in long-lasting Graves disease. General observations from the study: New patients shared roughly 960 public clonotypes, and persistent patients shared more, with approximately 2,600.

The CDR3 has 16 amino acids. J was trimmed by 3 bases and V by 8 bases; bases with no gene match: 6. This clonotype has more than one count but fewer than ten. Its target is unknown. Regarding time point: newly diagnosed GD, antithyroid drugs for less than 3 months. There was RNA extracted from PBMCs, and the TCR library was made from it. Combining iRepertoire HTBI primers with Arm-PCR of CDR3 regions, the authors built TCR beta libraries. Using its own MiXCR run on the multiplex PCR reads, TCRdb lists one record per CDR3 protein. The sample contains some 500,000 distinct CDR3 sequences, about 16% of which appear only once. These data were also reused for a study on T cells in Graves' hyperthyroidism and ophthalmopathy.

J is TRBJ2-2 and V is TRBV12-3 or TRBV12-4; 13 bases match TRBD2. The starting material was peripheral blood mononuclear cells (PBMCs), obtained at new diagnosis, from a patient treated with antithyroid drugs. The TCR originated in a woman aged 35 to 60 with Graves disease. CDR3: CASVTSGGLDTGELFF. The CDR3 DNA follows: TGTGCCAGCGTGACTAGCGGGGGGCTGGACACCGGGGAGCTGTTTTTT.